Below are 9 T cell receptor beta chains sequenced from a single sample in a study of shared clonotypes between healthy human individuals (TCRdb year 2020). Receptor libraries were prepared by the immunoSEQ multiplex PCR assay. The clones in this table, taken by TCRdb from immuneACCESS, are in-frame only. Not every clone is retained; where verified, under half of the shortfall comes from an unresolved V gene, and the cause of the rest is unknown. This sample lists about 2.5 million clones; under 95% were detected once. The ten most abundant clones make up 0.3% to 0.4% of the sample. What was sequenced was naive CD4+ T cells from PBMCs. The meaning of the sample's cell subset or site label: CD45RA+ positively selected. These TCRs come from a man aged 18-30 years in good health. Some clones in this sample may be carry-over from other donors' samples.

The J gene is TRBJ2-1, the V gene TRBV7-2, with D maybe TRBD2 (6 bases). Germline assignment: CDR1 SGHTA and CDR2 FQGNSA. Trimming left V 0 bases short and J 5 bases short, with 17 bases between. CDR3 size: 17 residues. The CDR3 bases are TGTGCCAGCAGCTTAGCCGGGACGGCGGAGGGGAACAATGAGCAGTTCTTC. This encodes CASSLAGTAEGNNEQFF. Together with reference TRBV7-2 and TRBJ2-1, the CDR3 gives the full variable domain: GAGVSQSPSNKVTEKGKDVELRCDPISGHTALYWYRQSLGQGLEFLIYFQGNSAPDKSGLPSDRFSAERTGGSVSTLTIQRTQQEDSAVYLCASSLAGTAEGNNEQFFGPGTRLTVL.

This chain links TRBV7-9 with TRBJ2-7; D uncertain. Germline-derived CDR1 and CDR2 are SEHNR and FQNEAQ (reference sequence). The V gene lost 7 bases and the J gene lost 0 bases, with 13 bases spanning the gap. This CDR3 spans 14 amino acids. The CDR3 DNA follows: TGTGCCAGCACCTATTCGGGTAGCTCCTACGAGCAGTACTTC. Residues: CASTYSGSSYEQYF.

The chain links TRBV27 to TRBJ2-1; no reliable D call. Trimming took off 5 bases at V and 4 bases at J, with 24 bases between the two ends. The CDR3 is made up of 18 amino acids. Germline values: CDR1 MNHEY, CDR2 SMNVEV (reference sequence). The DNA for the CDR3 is TGTGCCAGCAGTATTAACCGGGCCTCGGGCCATTCTTACAATGAGCAGTTCTTC. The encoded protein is CASSINRASGHSYNEQFF.

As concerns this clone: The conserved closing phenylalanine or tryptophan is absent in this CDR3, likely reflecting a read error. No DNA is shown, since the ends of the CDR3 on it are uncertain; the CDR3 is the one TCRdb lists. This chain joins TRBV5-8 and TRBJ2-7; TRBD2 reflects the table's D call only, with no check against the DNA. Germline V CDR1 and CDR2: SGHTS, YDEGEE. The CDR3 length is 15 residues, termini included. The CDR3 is CASSLTPGLAGPNLI.

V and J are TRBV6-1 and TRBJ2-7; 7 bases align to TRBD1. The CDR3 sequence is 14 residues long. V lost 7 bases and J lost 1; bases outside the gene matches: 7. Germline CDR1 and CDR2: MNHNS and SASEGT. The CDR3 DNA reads TGTGCCAGCACCCGACAGGGACCGTCCTACGAGCAGTACTTC. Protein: CASTRQGPSYEQYF.

The CDR3 DNA sequence: TGCGCCAGCAGCCAAGAAGGCGGCCCCCCCATCTACGAGCAGTACTTC. Translated, it gives CASSQEGGPPIYEQYF. This chain joins TRBV4-3 and TRBJ2-7; D not certain. CDR3 length: 16 amino acids. Germline CDR1 is LGHNA and CDR2 is YSLEER. V gave up 0 bases and J gave up 3 bases, with 15 bases separating them.

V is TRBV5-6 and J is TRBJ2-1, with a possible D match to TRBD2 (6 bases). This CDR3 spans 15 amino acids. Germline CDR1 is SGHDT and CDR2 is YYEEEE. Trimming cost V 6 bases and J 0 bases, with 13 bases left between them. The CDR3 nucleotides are TGTGCCAGCACCCGGACCGGGGGCTCCTACAATGAGCAGTTCTTC. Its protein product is CASTRTGGSYNEQFF.

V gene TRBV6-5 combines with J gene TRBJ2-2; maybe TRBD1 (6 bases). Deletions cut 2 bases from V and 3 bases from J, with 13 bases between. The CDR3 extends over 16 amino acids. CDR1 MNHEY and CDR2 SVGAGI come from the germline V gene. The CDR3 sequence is CASSYSWDIDTGELFF. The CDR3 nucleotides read TGTGCCAGCAGTTACAGTTGGGACATAGACACCGGGGAGCTGTTTTTT.

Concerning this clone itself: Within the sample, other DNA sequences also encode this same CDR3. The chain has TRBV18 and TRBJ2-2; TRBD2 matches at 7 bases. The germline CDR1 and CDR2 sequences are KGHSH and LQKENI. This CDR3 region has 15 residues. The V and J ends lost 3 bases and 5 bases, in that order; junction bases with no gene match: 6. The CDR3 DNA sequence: TGTGCCAGCTCACCGACCTCGGGGGGAACCGGGGAGCTGTTTTTT. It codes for CASSPTSGGTGELFF.